This TCR beta chain emerged from a study of OX40 agonist ivuxolimab in advanced cancers. There are a few counts of this clone. Libraries were prepared by immunoSEQ multiplex PCR; TCRdb keeps only in-frame clonotypes and omits some of them. The sample contains around 99,000 clones, 90% of which appear only once. The specimen was CD4+ or CD8+ T cells sorted from blood, collected in a trial of the OX40 agonist ivuxolimab. The sequence was collected from an adult with an advanced solid tumor such as melanoma, head and neck, liver or kidney cancer.

The chain's CDR3 is CASRAGTSNYEQYF. The CDR3, as DNA: TGTGCCAGTAGAGCCGGGACTTCAAATTACGAGCAGTACTTC. The V call is TRBV6-1, the J call TRBJ2-7; the D gene is possibly TRBD2 (6 bases). This CDR3 comprises 14 residues. The germline gives CDR1 MNHNS, CDR2 SASEGT. Deletions cut 9 bases from V and 4 bases from J, with 19 bases between.